This T cell receptor (beta chain) was identified in a study of OX40 agonist ivuxolimab in advanced cancers. Background on the study: Two cutaneous melanoma patients and one hepatocellular carcinoma patient, three in all, had partial responses.

The V gene's germline CDR1 is LNHDA and CDR2 SQIVND (reference sequence). Deletions cut 6 bases from V and 3 bases from J, with 21 bases between. CDR3 length: 17 amino acids. Using immunoSEQ multiplex PCR, the repertoire was profiled, and TCRdb retains in-frame clones only, with some absent. The data contain around 69,000 clones, roughly 80% of them seen just once; the ten biggest clones take up about 0.75%. The source of this sequence is an adult with an advanced solid tumor such as melanoma, head and neck, liver or kidney cancer. The starting material was CD4+ or CD8+ T cells sorted from blood, obtained in a trial of the OX40 agonist ivuxolimab. V usage is TRBV19 and J usage is TRBJ2-1; D may be TRBD2 (5 bases). CDR3 nucleotides: TGTGCCAGTAGCGATGGGTGGAGGACTGCAAGCTACAATGAGCAGTTCTTC. Residues: CASSDGWRTASYNEQFF.